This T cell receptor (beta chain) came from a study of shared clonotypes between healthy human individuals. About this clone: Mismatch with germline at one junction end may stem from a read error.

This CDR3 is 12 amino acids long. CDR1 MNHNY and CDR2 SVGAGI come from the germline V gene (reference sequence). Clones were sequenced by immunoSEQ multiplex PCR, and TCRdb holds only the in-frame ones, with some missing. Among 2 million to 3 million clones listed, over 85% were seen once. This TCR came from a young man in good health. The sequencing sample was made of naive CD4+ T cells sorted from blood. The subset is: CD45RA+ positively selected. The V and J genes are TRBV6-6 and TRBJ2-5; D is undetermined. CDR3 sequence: CASTYARETQYF. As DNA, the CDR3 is TGTGCCAGCACTTACGCCCGGGAGACCCAGTACTTC.